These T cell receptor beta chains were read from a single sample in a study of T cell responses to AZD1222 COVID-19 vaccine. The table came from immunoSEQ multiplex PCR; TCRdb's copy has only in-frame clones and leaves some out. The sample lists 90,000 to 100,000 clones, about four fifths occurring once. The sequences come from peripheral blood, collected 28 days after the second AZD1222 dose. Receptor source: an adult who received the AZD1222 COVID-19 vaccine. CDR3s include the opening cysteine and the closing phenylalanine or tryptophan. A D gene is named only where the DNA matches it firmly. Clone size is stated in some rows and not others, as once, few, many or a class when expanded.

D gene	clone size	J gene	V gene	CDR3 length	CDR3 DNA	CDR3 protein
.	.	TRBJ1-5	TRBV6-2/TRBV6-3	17	TGTGCCAGCAGTTACTCAGTAGGGGTTTTAGGCAATCAGCCCCAGCATTTT	CASSYSVGVLGNQPQHF
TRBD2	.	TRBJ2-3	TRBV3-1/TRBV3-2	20	TGTGCCAGCAGCCAAGGTTATCCTAGCGGGGGCGGACGATACGCAGATACGCAGTATTTT	CASSQGYPSGGGRYADTQYF
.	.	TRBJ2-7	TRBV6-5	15	TGTGCCAGCAGTTCTCCCAGCGGATACTCCTACGAGCAGTACTTC	CASSSPSGYSYEQYF
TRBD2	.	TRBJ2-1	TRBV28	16	TGTGCCAGCAGTGGCGGGGGGATAAGCTCCTACAATGAGCAGTTCTTC	CASSGGGISSYNEQFF
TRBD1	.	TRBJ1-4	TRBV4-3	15	TGCGCCAGCAGCCCGAGGACTCGGGACAGAGAAAAACTGTTTTTT	CASSPRTRDREKLFF
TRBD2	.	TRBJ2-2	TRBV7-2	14	TGTGCCAGCAGTCGGGGGGGAAACACCGGGGAGCTGTTTTTT	CASSRGGNTGELFF
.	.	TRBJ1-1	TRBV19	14	TGTGCCAGCCTCACAACAGGGACGGTCACTGAAGCTTTCTTT	CASLTTGTVTEAFF
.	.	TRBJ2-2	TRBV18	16	TGTGCCAGCTCCCTCTCTAGCAGCCCGAACACCGGGGAGCTGTTTTTT	CASSLSSSPNTGELFF
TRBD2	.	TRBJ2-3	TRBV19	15	TGTGCCAGTAGTATAGGGCTAGCGGGAGTCGATACGCAGTATTTT	CASSIGLAGVDTQYF
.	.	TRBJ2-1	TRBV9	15	TGTGCCAGCAGCGCCGGAGTAACGCCCTACAATGAGCAGTTCTTC	CASSAGVTPYNEQFF
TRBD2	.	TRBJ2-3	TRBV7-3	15	TGTGCCAGCAGCTTAATGGCGGGGGGCCGGGATACGCAGTATTTT	CASSLMAGGRDTQYF
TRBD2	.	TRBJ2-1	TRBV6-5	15	TGTGCCAGCAGTTGGAGACTAGCGGCCTACAATGAGCAGTTCTTC	CASSWRLAAYNEQFF
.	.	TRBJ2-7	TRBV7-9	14	TGTGCCAGCACCTCGGAGGCAGGGACTGGGGAGCAGTACTTC	CASTSEAGTGEQYF
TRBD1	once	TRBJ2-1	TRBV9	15	TGTGCCAGCAGCGTAACAACAGGGGCTCGAGGTGAGCAGTTCTTC	CASSVTTGARGEQFF
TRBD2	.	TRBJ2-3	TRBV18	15	TGTGCCAGCTCCCTAGGACTAGCGATCACAGATACGCAGTATTTT	CASSLGLAITDTQYF
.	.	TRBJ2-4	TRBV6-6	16	TGTGCCAGCAGTTACCTCGGGACACAAGCCAAAAACATTCAGTACTTC	CASSYLGTQAKNIQYF
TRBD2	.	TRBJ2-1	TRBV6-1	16	TGTGCCAGCAGTGAACCCAAAGCGGGGGGATACAATGAGCAGTTCTTC	CASSEPKAGGYNEQFF
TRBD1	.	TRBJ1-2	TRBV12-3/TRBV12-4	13	TGTGCCAGCAGCATGACAGGGGTCGGAGGCTACACCTTC	CASSMTGVGGYTF
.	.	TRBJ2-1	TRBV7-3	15	TGTGCCAGCAGCAAGTGGGGGGGCCGAAACAATGAGCAGTTCTTC	CASSKWGGRNNEQFF
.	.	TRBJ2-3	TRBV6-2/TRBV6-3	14	TGTGCCAGCAGTTACGACCAGGGGAAAGATACGCAGTATTTT	CASSYDQGKDTQYF
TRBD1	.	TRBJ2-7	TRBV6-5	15	TGTGCCAGCAGTTCCTTCGGGACAGTTCACTACGAGCAGTACTTC	CASSSFGTVHYEQYF
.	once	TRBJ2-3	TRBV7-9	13	TGTGCCAGCAGCTCGTCAGTCGTCGATACGCAGTATTTT	CASSSSVVDTQYF
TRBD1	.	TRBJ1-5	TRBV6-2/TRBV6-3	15	TGTGCCAGCAGTTCTGTCGGACAGGGGACCCAGCCCCAGCATTTT	CASSSVGQGTQPQHF
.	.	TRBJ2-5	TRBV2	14	TGTGCCAGCAACGGTGGGCCGTTACAAGAGACCCAGTACTTC	CASNGGPLQETQYF
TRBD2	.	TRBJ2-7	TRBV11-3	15	TGTGCCAGCAGATCATCCGGGACTAGAGGCCACGAGCAGTACTTC	CASRSSGTRGHEQYF
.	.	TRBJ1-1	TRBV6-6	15	TGTGCCAGCAGCCGAGGGCAAAGTGTAAACACTGAAGCTTTCTTT	CASSRGQSVNTEAFF
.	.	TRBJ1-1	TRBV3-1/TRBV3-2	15	TGTGCCAGCAGCCAAGATAGTCGGGAGAACACTGAAGCTTTCTTT	CASSQDSRENTEAFF
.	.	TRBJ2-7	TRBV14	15	TGTGCCAGCAGCCAAGGGTGGATAGCGAACTACGAGCAGTACTTC	CASSQGWIANYEQYF
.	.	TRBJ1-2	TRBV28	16	TGTGCCAGCAGTTTCCCGACAGGCGGGACCCTCTATGGCTACACCTTC	CASSFPTGGTLYGYTF
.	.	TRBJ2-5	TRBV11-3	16	TGTGCCAGCAGCTTAGATTGGGCCCTAGCAGGGGAGACCCAGTACTTC	CASSLDWALAGETQYF
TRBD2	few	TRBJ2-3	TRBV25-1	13	TGTGCGAGTAGGGCGGGGGGCGCCGATACGCAGTATTTT	CASRAGGADTQYF
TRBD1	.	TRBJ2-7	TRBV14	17	TGTGCCAGCAGCCAAGATTGGGGACAGGTCAGCTCCTACGAGCAGTACTTC	CASSQDWGQVSSYEQYF
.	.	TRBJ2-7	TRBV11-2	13	TGTGCCAGCAGAGGGGGGATTTGGGACGAGCAGTACTTC	CASRGGIWDEQYF
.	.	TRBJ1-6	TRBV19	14	TGTGCCAGTAGTCAAGGCAAGTCCAATTCACCCCTCCACTTT	CASSQGKSNSPLHF
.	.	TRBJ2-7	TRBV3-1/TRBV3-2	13	TGTGCCAGCAGCCAAGTACCGGGGTACGAGCAGTACTTC	CASSQVPGYEQYF
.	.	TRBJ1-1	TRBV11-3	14	TGTGCCAGCAGCTTAGGCTTCTCTTTATCTGAAGCTTTCTTT	CASSLGFSLSEAFF
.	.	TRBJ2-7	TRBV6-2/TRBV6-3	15	TGTGCCAGCAGTTACTCGAGAACAGGTTTCTACGAGCAGTACTTC	CASSYSRTGFYEQYF
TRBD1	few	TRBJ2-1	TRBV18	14	TGTGCCAGCTCAAGCACAGGGGTAGAGAATGAGCAGTTCTTC	CASSSTGVENEQFF
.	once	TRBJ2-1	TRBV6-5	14	TGTGCCAGCAGTTACCTTCACCAGGGGACAGAGCAGTTCTTC	CASSYLHQGTEQFF
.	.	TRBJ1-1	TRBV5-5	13	TGTGCCAGCAGCTTGACAGGGAAAACTGAAGCTTTCTTT	CASSLTGKTEAFF
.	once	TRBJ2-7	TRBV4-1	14	TGCGCCAGCAGCCAAGCCACAGATGGCTACGAGCAGTACTTC	CASSQATDGYEQYF
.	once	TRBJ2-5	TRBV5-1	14	TGCGCCAGCAGCTTGGCGAGTTACCAAGAGACCCAGTACTTC	CASSLASYQETQYF
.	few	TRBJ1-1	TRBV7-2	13	TGTGCCAGCAGCTTCCCGGGGGGCACTGAAGCTTTCTTT	CASSFPGGTEAFF
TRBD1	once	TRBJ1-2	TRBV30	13	TGTGCCTGGAGGGTACAGGGGGGAAATGGCTACACCTTC	CAWRVQGGNGYTF
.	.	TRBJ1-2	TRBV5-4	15	TGTGCCAGCAGCTTAGGGACACCGAAAAACTATGGCTACACCTTC	CASSLGTPKNYGYTF
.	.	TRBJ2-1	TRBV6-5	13	TGTGCCAGCAGCTTGACAGTTAACAATGAGCAGTTCTTC	CASSLTVNNEQFF
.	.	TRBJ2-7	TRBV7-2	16	TGTGCCAGCAGCCCTAGTGTATTCCGCAAGGCCCGCGAGCAGTACTTC	CASSPSVFRKAREQYF
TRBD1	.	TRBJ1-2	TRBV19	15	TGTGCCAGTCGATCCATGACAGGGAATCAGAATGGCTACACCTTC	CASRSMTGNQNGYTF
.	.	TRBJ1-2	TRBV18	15	TGTGCCAGCTCACCACGGGAGGGGAAAATAGATGGCTACACCTTC	CASSPREGKIDGYTF
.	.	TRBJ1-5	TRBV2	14	TGTGCCAGCAGTGGAGGGGATGGGAGTCAGCCCCAGCATTTT	CASSGGDGSQPQHF
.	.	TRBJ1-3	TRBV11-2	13	TGTGCCAGCAGCCCGCGGAGGGGAAACACCATATATTTT	CASSPRRGNTIYF